What follows is one T cell receptor (beta chain) and its context. Its cognate antigen has yet to be identified. No base qualities exist here, and no much larger clone lies one base off it. The record originates from a study of T-cell reconstitution after alpha-beta-depleted transplantation in children (dated by TCRdb to 2016 to 2017). For the wider study: Using TCR repertoire profiling, the study followed T-cell immune reconstitution in a quantitative way in children after TCRalphabeta/CD19-depleted allogeneic hematopoietic cell transplantation.

The treatment or condition label on this specimen signifies: allogeneic hematopoietic cell transplantation with graft depleted of TCRalphabeta T cells and CD19 B cells. The children who served as transplant recipients had been given grafts of TCRalphabeta/CD19-depleted allogeneic hematopoietic cells. Summary of the overall study and its limitations: Apparently early alphabetaT-cell count recovery about two months after transplant reportedly relied on only several hundred rapidly expanded clones derived from non-depleted graft cells. Over the following months the frequencies of hyperexpanded clones went down, and after one year T-cell counts and TCRbeta diversity were mostly credited to newly produced T cells. The high TCRbeta diversity at day 60 in some patients was ascribed to recipient T cells and intrathymic progenitors that had survived conditioning.

Library prep was done by PCR. Sequenced using an Illumina HiSeq 2500. TCR libraries were prepared with molecular barcoding, using unique molecular identifiers to normalize TCRbeta repertoire quantification. The public reads were reanalyzed by TCRdb: fastp trimming at Q25, MiXCR alignment, in-frame beta chains only. Entries are consolidated by CDR3 protein sequence, retaining the most common genes and DNA. For this sample the table gives roughly 180,000 distinct CDR3 sequences, of which 11% were detected only once. Roughly an eighth of the sample belongs to the ten largest clones. Taken from cysteine to phenylalanine, the CDR3 has 12 residues. The kept DNA is CDR3 alone, 36 bases in frame from the first base. V loses 3 bases of germline sequence and J loses 5 bases, and the interval between the two ends is 7 bases. In the germline V gene, CDR1 corresponds to MDHEN and CDR2 to SYDVKM.

Source: PBMCs, taken before TCRalphabeta/CD19-depleted stem cell transplant. The V and J genes are TRBV28 and TRBJ2-5; no D segment can be confidently identified. The TCR originated in a boy aged 2-15 years with acute myeloid leukemia, due to receive a stem cell transplant. The nucleotide sequence reads TGTGCCAGCAGTTTTCTCGCGGAGACCCAGTACTTC. The translation is CASSFLAETQYF.